This T cell receptor (beta chain) was identified in a study of cytomegalovirus exposure and HLA in healthy donors. Study-level results: There were under 200 TCR beta chains listed as cytomegalovirus-associated. Accurate HLA-A and HLA-B prediction from TCR beta sequences was reported for most subjects.

This clone was seen only once. Its antigen is unidentified. PCR used 60 Vbeta primers and 13 Jbeta primers. Profiling relied on immunoSEQ multiplex PCR, and the TCRdb table lists in-frame clones only, not all of them. This table has around 130,000 clones, roughly three quarters appearing once. This CDR3 comprises 14 residues. Germline CDR1 LNHDA, CDR2 SQIVND (reference sequence). V lost 6 bases to trimming and J lost 5 bases; unmatched junction nucleotides: 7. What was sequenced was PBMCs. The genes are TRBV19 and TRBJ2-7, with 10 bases fitting TRBD2. The receptor's source is a man aged 25 to 40 in good health and CMV-seronegative. In DNA form, the CDR3 reads TGTGCCAGTAGCCCCGGGACTAGCGAAAACGAGCAGTACTTC. Protein sequence: CASSPGTSENEQYF. The whole variable domain, filled in from reference TRBV19 and TRBJ2-7, reads DGGITQSPKYLFRKEGQNVTLSCEQNLNHDAMYWYRQDPGQGLRLIYYSQIVNDFQKGDIAEGYSVSREKKESFPLTVTSAQKNPTAFYLCASSPGTSENEQYFGPGTRLTVT.